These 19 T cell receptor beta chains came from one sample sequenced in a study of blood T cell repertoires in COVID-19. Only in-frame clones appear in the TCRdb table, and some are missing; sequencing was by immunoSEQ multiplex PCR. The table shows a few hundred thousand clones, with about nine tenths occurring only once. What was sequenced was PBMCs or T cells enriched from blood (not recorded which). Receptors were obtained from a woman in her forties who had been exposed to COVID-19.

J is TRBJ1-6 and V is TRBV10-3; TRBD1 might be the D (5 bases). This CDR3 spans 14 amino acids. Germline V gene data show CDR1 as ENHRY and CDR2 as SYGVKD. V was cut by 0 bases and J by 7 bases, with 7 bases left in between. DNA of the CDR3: TGTGCCATCAGTGAGTCACAGGAGAATTCACCCCTCCACTTT. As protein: CAISESQENSPLHF.

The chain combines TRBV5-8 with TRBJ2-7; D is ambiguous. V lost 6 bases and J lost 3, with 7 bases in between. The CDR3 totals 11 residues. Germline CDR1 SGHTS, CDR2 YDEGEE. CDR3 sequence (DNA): TGTGCCAGCACCAGTTTCTACGAGCAGTACTTC. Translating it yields CASTSFYEQYF. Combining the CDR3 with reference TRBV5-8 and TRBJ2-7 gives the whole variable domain EAGVTQSPTHLIKTRGQQATLRCSPISGHTSVYWYQQALGLGLQFLLWYDEGEERNRGNFPPRFSGRQFPNYSSELNVNALELEDSALYLCASTSFYEQYFGPGTRLTVT.

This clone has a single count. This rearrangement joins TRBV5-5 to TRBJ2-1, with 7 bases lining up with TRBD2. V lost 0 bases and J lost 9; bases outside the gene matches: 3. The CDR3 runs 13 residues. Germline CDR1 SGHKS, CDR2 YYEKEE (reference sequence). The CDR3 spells CASSLGSGVEQFF. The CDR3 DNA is TGTGCCAGCAGCTTGGGGAGCGGGGTTGAGCAGTTCTTC.

The CDR3 nucleotides read TGCAGCGTTGAGGGGACAGGGAACTATGGCTACACCTTC. Its translation: CSVEGTGNYGYTF. The rearrangement uses TRBV29-1 and TRBJ1-2; the match to TRBD1 covers 9 bases. CDR1 SQVTM and CDR2 ANQGSEA come from the germline V gene. With 3 bases clipped from V and 2 bases from J, the junction kept 1 base outside the gene matches. CDR3 length: 13 residues. The full variable domain, with the rest looked up from reference TRBV29-1 and TRBJ1-2, is SAVISQKPSRDICQRGTSLTIQCQVDSQVTMMFWYRQQPGQSLTLIATANQGSEATYESGFVIDKFPISRPNLTFSTLTVSNMSPEDSSIYLCSVEGTGNYGYTFGSGTRLTVV.

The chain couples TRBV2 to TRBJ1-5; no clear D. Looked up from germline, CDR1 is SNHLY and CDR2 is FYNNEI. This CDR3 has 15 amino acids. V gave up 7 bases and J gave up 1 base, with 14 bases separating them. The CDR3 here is CASTSRVQSNQPQHF. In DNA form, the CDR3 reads TGTGCCAGCACCTCGCGGGTCCAAAGCAATCAGCCCCAGCATTTT.

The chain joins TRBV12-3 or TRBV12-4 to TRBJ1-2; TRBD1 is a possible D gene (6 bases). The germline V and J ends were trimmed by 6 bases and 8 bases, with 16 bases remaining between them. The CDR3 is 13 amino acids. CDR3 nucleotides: TGTGCCAGCAGCACATACAGGGTCGGGGGCTACACCTTC. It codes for CASSTYRVGGYTF.

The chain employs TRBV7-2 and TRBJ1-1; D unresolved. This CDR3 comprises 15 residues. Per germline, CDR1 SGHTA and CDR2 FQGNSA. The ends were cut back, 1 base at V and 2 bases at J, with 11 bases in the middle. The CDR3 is CASSLEARGNTEAFF. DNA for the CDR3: TGTGCCAGCAGCTTAGAGGCCCGGGGAAACACTGAAGCTTTCTTT.

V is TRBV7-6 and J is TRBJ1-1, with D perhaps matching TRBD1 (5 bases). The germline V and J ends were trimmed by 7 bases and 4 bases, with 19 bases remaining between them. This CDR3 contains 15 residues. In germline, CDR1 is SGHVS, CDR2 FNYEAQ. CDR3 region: CASTRTPAISTEAFF. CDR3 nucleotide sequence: TGTGCCAGCACCCGGACACCCGCGATATCCACTGAAGCTTTCTTT.

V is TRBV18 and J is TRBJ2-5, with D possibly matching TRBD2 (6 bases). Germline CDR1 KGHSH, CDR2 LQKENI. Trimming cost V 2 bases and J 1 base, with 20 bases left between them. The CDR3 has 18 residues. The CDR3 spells CASSPRVRGAPLQETQYF. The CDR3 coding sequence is TGTGCCAGCTCACCAAGAGTACGCGGGGCCCCACTCCAAGAGACCCAGTACTTC.

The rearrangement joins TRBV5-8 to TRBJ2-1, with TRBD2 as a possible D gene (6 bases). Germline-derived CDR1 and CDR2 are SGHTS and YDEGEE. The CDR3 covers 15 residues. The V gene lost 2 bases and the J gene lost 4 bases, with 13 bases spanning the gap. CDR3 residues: CASSLSLTSYNEQFF. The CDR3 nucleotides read TGTGCCAGCAGCTTATCTCTGACTAGTTACAATGAGCAGTTCTTC. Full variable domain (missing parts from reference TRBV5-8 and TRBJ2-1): EAGVTQSPTHLIKTRGQQATLRCSPISGHTSVYWYQQALGLGLQFLLWYDEGEERNRGNFPPRFSGRQFPNYSSELNVNALELEDSALYLCASSLSLTSYNEQFFGPGTRLTVL.

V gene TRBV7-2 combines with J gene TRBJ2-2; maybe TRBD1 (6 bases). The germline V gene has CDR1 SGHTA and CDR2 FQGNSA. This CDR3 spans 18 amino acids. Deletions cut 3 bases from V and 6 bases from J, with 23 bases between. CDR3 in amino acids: CASSLGHMAGLIAGELFF. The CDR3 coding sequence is TGTGCCAGCAGCTTGGGACACATGGCAGGGCTCATTGCCGGGGAGCTGTTTTTT.

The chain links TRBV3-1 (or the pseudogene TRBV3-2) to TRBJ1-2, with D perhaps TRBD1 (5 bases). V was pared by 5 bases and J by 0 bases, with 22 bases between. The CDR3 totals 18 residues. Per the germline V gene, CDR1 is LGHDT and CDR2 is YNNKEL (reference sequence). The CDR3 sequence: CASSKNYGTSRTNYGYTF. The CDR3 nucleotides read TGTGCCAGCAGCAAAAACTACGGGACTTCTCGGACTAACTATGGCTACACCTTC.

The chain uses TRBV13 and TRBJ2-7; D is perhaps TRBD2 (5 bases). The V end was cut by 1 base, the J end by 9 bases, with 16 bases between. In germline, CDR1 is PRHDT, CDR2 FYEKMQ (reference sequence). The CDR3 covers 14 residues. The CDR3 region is CASSLADLISGQYF. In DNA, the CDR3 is TGTGCCAGCAGCTTAGCCGACCTGATCAGCGGGCAGTACTTC.

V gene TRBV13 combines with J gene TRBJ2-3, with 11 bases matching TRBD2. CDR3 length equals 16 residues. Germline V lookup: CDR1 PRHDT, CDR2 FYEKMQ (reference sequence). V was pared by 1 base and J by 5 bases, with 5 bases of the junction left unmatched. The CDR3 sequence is CASSLALAGAVDTQYF. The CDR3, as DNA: TGTGCCAGCAGCTTAGCACTAGCGGGAGCGGTAGATACGCAGTATTTT.

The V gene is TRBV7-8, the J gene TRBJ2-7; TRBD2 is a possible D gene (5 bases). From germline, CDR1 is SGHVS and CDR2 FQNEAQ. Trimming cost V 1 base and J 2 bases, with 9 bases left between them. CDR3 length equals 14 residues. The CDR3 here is CASSLGLTAYEQYF. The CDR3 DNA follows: TGTGCCAGCAGCTTAGGACTAACGGCCTACGAGCAGTACTTC.

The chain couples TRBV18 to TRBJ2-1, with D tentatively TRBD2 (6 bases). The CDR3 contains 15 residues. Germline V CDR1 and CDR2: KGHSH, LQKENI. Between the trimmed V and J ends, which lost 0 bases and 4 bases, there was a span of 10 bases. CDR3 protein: CASSPPDYSYNEQFF. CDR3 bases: TGTGCCAGCTCACCACCGGACTACAGTTACAATGAGCAGTTCTTC.

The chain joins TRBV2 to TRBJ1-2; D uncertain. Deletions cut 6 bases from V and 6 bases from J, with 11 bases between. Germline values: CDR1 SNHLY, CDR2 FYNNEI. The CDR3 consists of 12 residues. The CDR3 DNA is TGTGCCAGCAGCACACGGGGTCATGGCTACACCTTC. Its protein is CASSTRGHGYTF.

Here the CDR3 reads CSGEIGDEQFF. The CDR3 DNA follows: TGCAGCGGGGAGATTGGCGATGAGCAGTTCTTC. The rearrangement joins TRBV29-1 to TRBJ2-1; the D gene is possibly TRBD2 (5 bases). V lost 7 bases, J lost 8 bases, and 12 bases lay in between. CDR1 and CDR2 from the germline V gene are SQVTM and ANQGSEA. The CDR3 runs 11 residues.

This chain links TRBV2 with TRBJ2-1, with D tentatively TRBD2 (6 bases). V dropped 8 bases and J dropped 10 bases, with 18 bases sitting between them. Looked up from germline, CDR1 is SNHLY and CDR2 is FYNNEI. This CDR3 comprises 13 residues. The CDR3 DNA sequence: TGTGCCAGCGGAGGGGATCCAAAGAGCGAGCAGTTCTTC. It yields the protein CASGGDPKSEQFF.